This T cell receptor (beta chain) emerged from a study of human T cells and chemical hapten exposure. The CDR3 contains 15 residues. The germline V and J ends were trimmed by 6 bases and 2 bases, with 15 bases remaining between them. CDR1 is SGHAT, CDR2 FQNNGV, per germline. Time point meaning: patch test 3, about 24 weeks after DPC sensitization. As to treatment: therapeutic diphenylcyclopropenone sensitization with weekly scalp DPC. TCRdb processed the RACE reads anew with MiXCR; each CDR3 protein has one entry. The sample lists some 89,000 distinct CDR3 sequences, roughly 27% occurring once. This clonotype was obtained from a middle-aged man with alopecia areata. Some clones in this sample may be carry-over from other donors' samples. The material sequenced was whole blood, taken in connection with sensitization to the hapten diphenylcyclopropenone (DPC). The chain has TRBV11-2 and TRBJ2-3; D perhaps matches TRBD2 (5 bases). CDR3: CASRLKRISTDTQYF. The DNA of the CDR3 is TGTGCCAGCAGACTAAAGCGGATCTCCACAGATACGCAGTATTTT.